One and the same sample provided the 12 T cell receptor beta chains below, sequenced in a study of vaccination effects on CD4 cells after COVID-19. Some clones are missing from TCRdb's copy, which holds only in-frame ones; the method was immunoSEQ multiplex PCR. The data show 45,000 to 70,000 clones, around three quarters seen once. Before sequencing took place, the ViraFEST assay used viral peptide pools to expand antigen-specific CD4+ T cells. Cultured cells yielded isolated CD4+ T cells after 10 days. The person had PCR-confirmed SARS-CoV-2 infection between March and December 2020. Their antigen targets remain unknown. This specimen consisted of CD4+ T cells from PBMCs cultured with HIV peptides, obtained before COVID-19 vaccination. Subset: HIV-1 Nef peptide pool negative control/reference culture. Receptors were obtained from a human donor who had a prior SARS-CoV-2 infection.

The V and J genes are TRBV19 and TRBJ2-2; tentative D call: TRBD2 (5 bases). Trimming stripped 8 bases from V and 1 base from J, with 14 bases between. This CDR3 contains 15 residues. In germline, CDR1 is LNHDA, CDR2 SQIVND (reference sequence). CDR3 sequence: CASRSDGLNTGELFF. The CDR3 bases are TGTGCCAGTCGTTCGGACGGACTGAACACCGGGGAGCTGTTTTTT.

The chain couples TRBV11-3 to TRBJ2-5; tentatively, D is TRBD2 (6 bases). V was shortened by 4 bases and J by 5 bases, with 11 bases between the two germline ends. Germline V gives CDR1 SGHNT, CDR2 YENEEA. The CDR3 contains 13 residues. The DNA of the CDR3 is TGTGCCAGCAGCTCGGGAGCCGGGGAGACCCAGTACTTC. Encoded protein: CASSSGAGETQYF.

The J gene is TRBJ2-1, the V gene TRBV2; 12 nucleotides match TRBD2. Unmatched junction bases numbered 12, after V lost 9 bases and J lost 0 bases. The CDR3 is 18 residues long. Germline assignment: CDR1 SNHLY and CDR2 FYNNEI. The CDR3 loop reads CASKPGLAGISSYNEQFF. The DNA for the CDR3 is TGTGCCAGTAAACCGGGACTAGCGGGTATTAGCTCCTACAATGAGCAGTTCTTC.

The rearrangement links TRBV12-5 to TRBJ2-2; 10 nucleotides match TRBD2. J was trimmed by 6 bases and V by 6 bases; bases with no gene match: 13. Germline lookup yields CDR1 LGHNT and CDR2 FRNRAP. The CDR3 runs 17 residues. The CDR3 nucleotides read TGTGCTAGTGGCACCGTGATAGCGGGGGGCCCCCCCGGGGAGCTGTTTTTT. Translated: CASGTVIAGGPPGELFF.

The chain carries TRBV5-1 and TRBJ1-4; D gene uncertain. The length of the CDR3 is 14 residues. Germline loops: CDR1 SGHRS, CDR2 YFSETQ. Trimming left V 0 bases short and J 7 bases short, with 10 bases between. CDR3 region: CASSLEGSGEKLFF. The DNA of the CDR3 is TGCGCCAGCAGCTTGGAGGGTTCCGGTGAAAAACTGTTTTTT.

The chain links TRBV30 to TRBJ2-5, with 11 positions matching TRBD2. Germline V gives CDR1 GTSNPN, CDR2 SVGIG (reference sequence). CDR3 length: 14 residues. The V segment lost 5 bases and the J segment 5 bases; nucleotides outside the gene matches: 7. CDR3 nucleotides: TGTGCCTGGCGTAGCGGGGGGGCCGTTGAGACCCAGTACTTC. It is translated as CAWRSGGAVETQYF. The variable domain in full, completed from reference TRBV30 and TRBJ2-5, reads SQTIHQWPATLVQPVGSPLSLECTVEGTSNPNLYWYRQAAGRGLQLLFYSVGIGQISSEVPQNLSASRPQDRQFILSSKKLLLSDSGFYLCAWRSGGAVETQYFGPGTRLLVL.

This clone was counted only a few times. The chain links TRBV7-9 to TRBJ1-1; D is possibly TRBD1 (6 bases). Germline V gene sequence: CDR1 SEHNR, CDR2 FQNEAQ (reference sequence). The CDR3 is made up of 15 amino acids. V dropped 4 bases and J dropped 5 bases, with 17 bases sitting between them. The CDR3 sequence: CASSSISGGRTEAFF. The CDR3 nucleotides read TGTGCCAGCAGCTCAATAAGCGGGGGGCGAACTGAAGCTTTCTTT.

Only one count was recorded for this clone. This chain links TRBV5-1 with TRBJ1-2; possibly TRBD1 for D (5 bases). This CDR3 has 13 residues. Germline CDR1 reads SGHRS; CDR2 reads YFSETQ. The V gene lost 5 bases and the J gene lost 6 bases, with 14 bases spanning the gap. This CDR3 is CASSRDEDDGYTF. CDR3 nucleotides: TGCGCCAGCAGTCGGGACGAAGATGATGGCTACACCTTC.

This chain links TRBV3-1 (or the pseudogene TRBV3-2) with TRBJ2-2; D not resolved. Germline V gives CDR1 LGHDT, CDR2 YNNKEL (reference sequence). V gave up 6 bases and J gave up 2 bases, with 4 bases separating them. The CDR3 is 12 residues long. Written as DNA, the CDR3 is TGTGCCAGCAGGCGAAACACCGGGGAGCTGTTTTTT. Translating gives CASRRNTGELFF.

This clone was seen once. This chain connects TRBV5-1 to TRBJ1-4; D uncertain. Germline V lookup: CDR1 SGHRS, CDR2 YFSETQ. V was shortened by 2 bases and J by 8 bases, with 13 bases between the two germline ends. The CDR3 runs 14 residues. CDR3 nucleotides: TGCGCCAGCAGCTTATTCCTGTTCGGAGAAAAACTGTTTTTT. Residues: CASSLFLFGEKLFF.

The chain is built from TRBV5-1 and TRBJ2-1, with D possibly TRBD1 on 5 matching bases. The CDR3 loop spans 15 amino acids. Germline CDR1 reads SGHRS; CDR2 reads YFSETQ. The germline V and J ends were trimmed by 0 bases and 5 bases, with 12 bases remaining between them. The chain's CDR3 is CASSLVSREHNEQFF. The CDR3 DNA is TGCGCCAGCAGCTTGGTGTCCAGGGAACACAATGAGCAGTTCTTC. Supplemented by reference TRBV5-1 and TRBJ2-1, the full variable domain reads KAGVTQTPRYLIKTRGQQVTLSCSPISGHRSVSWYQQTPGQGLQFLFEYFSETQRNKGNFPGRFSGRQFSNSRSEMNVSTLELGDSALYLCASSLVSREHNEQFFGPGTRLTVL.

The chain carries TRBV29-1 and TRBJ2-7, with D maybe TRBD1 (5 bases). The CDR3 runs 12 residues. V was pared by 4 bases and J by 0 bases, with 7 bases between. Germline CDR1 is SQVTM and CDR2 is ANQGSEA. CDR3: CSVGTISYEQYF. As DNA, the CDR3 is TGCAGCGTTGGGACAATCTCCTACGAGCAGTACTTC.